This passage covers 23 T cell receptor beta chains from one sample sequenced in a study of T-cell reconstitution after alpha-beta-depleted transplantation in children (dated by TCRdb to between 2015 and 2016). For these receptors, no antigen is known. The treatment or condition label on this specimen signifies: allogeneic hematopoietic cell transplantation with graft depleted of TCRalphabeta T cells and CD19 B cells. Libraries came from PCR. These reads were obtained on an Illumina HiSeq 2500. Molecular barcoding was employed in the preparation of TCR libraries, with unique molecular identifiers being used to normalize TCRbeta repertoire quantification. Clones were called with MiXCR by TCRdb after fastp trimmed the public reads at Q25, and only in-frame beta chains were retained. Rows are combined by CDR3 protein, so each entry shows the most common genes and DNA. Recorded for this sample are about 300,000 distinct CDR3 sequences; almost 8% of them occurred a single time. The top ten clonotypes cover approximately 9.6% of the sample.

Overall study outcomes, separate from this receptor: Over subsequent months, a decline in hyperexpanded clone frequencies was noted, and after one year, T-cell counts and TCRbeta diversity were mostly ascribed to newly produced T cells.

The sequencing used peripheral blood, collected 360 days after TCRalphabeta/CD19-depleted stem cell transplant. Every receptor here comes from a female patient aged 2-10 years who had a stem cell transplant for Fanconi anemia, so the T cells may come from the graft donor.

There are many counts of this clonotype. The gene calls are TRBV5-1 and TRBJ2-3; 7 nucleotides line up with TRBD2. Trimming took 7 bases from V and 1 from J; bases not matched to a gene: 6. Germline-derived CDR1 and CDR2 are SGHRS and YFSETQ. The CDR3 consists of 14 residues. The CDR3 here is CASGQRGGTDTQYF. CDR3 DNA sequence: TGCGCCAGCGGCCAGCGGGGCGGCACAGATACGCAGTATTTT.

This clonotype came up many times. The gene calls are TRBV25-1 and TRBJ2-7; D gene uncertain. V lost 1 base to trimming and J lost 6 bases, with 4 bases between them. Germline V gene sequence: CDR1 MGHDK, CDR2 SYGVNS. The CDR3 has 11 residues. CDR3 in DNA: TGTGCCAGCAGTGAATGGGGCGAGCAGTACTTC. Residues: CASSEWGEQYF.

There are many counts of this clonotype. This rearrangement joins TRBV7-6 to TRBJ2-1; weak D call: TRBD1 (6 bases). V dropped 5 bases and J dropped 9 bases, with 14 bases sitting between them. Germline V gene data show CDR1 as SGHVS and CDR2 as FNYEAQ. This CDR3 is 13 amino acids long. The CDR3 loop is CASSPTGSGEQFF. The CDR3, as DNA: TGTGCCAGCAGCCCGACAGGTTCGGGTGAGCAGTTCTTC.

V usage is TRBV24-1 and J usage is TRBJ2-2; a possible D gene is TRBD1 (6 bases). Germline CDR1 reads KGHDR; CDR2 reads SFDVKD. Deletions cut 4 bases from V and 2 bases from J, with 22 bases between. This CDR3 has 19 amino acids. CDR3 DNA sequence: TGTGCCACCAGTGACTTACAGGCGAGGGGGAATTTTAACACCGGGGAGCTGTTTTTT. This gives the protein CATSDLQARGNFNTGELFF.

The chain is built from TRBV2 and TRBJ2-5, with 13 bases aligning to TRBD2. V lost 5 bases and J lost 5; bases outside the gene matches: 11. This CDR3 has 17 amino acids. Germline lookup yields CDR1 SNHLY and CDR2 FYNNEI. For the CDR3, the DNA is TGTGCCAGCAGTAGCTTTACTAGCGGGGGGGCAAGTGAGACCCAGTACTTC. This translates into CASSSFTSGGASETQYF.

This clonotype has only a few counts. V and J are TRBV6-1 and TRBJ1-3; no clear D gene. Germline CDR1 MNHNS, CDR2 SASEGT. V lost 5 bases and J lost 1, with 15 bases in between. CDR3 length: 16 residues. The CDR3 loop is CASSPLTAVSGNTIYF. CDR3 coding DNA: TGTGCCAGCAGTCCCCTCACGGCCGTTTCTGGAAACACCATATATTTT.

In this sample, this clonotype turned up many times. The genes are TRBV27 and TRBJ2-3, with 9 bases matching TRBD1. Germline assignment: CDR1 MNHEY and CDR2 SMNVEV (reference sequence). V lost 6 bases and J lost 6; bases outside the gene matches: 7. The CDR3 has 14 amino acids. In DNA form, the CDR3 reads TGTGCCAGCAGCCCCGGGACAGGGCGTGATACGCAGTATTTT. This translates into CASSPGTGRDTQYF.

Ten or more counts support this clonotype. The CDR3 spells CSAIPGLAWDTQYF. DNA of the CDR3: TGCAGTGCTATACCGGGACTAGCGTGGGATACGCAGTATTTT. This sequence joins TRBV20-1 and TRBJ2-3; 10 bases align to TRBD2. V shed 4 bases, J shed 6 bases, and the junction held 7 bases outside the gene matches. This CDR3 has 14 amino acids. The germline V gene has CDR1 DFQATT and CDR2 SNEGSKA (reference sequence).

This clonotype was seen repeatedly, ten times or more. The V and J genes are TRBV7-8 and TRBJ2-1; D ambiguous. This CDR3 region has 16 residues. Germline CDR1 and CDR2: SGHVS and FQNEAQ. V was clipped by 5 bases and J by 1 base, with 15 bases between them. The CDR3 loop is CASSTTPLLSYNEQFF. The CDR3 region has the DNA TGTGCCAGCAGCACGACTCCCCTACTTTCCTACAATGAGCAGTTCTTC.

The gene calls are TRBV7-2 and TRBJ2-5; 9 nucleotides line up with TRBD2. Germline assignment: CDR1 SGHTA and CDR2 FQGNSA. The CDR3 runs 16 residues. V was pared by 2 bases and J by 2 bases, with 6 bases of the junction left unmatched. The CDR3 DNA reads TGTGCCAGCAGCTTAATAATAGCGGGGGATCAAGAGACCCAGTACTTC. Translated, it gives CASSLIIAGDQETQYF.

This clonotype was recorded many times. This sequence joins TRBV5-1 and TRBJ2-2, with a weak D call TRBD1 (5 bases). The CDR3 is 15 residues long. In germline, CDR1 is SGHRS, CDR2 YFSETQ. V shed 2 bases and J shed 6 bases, with 14 bases lying between them. The CDR3 here is CASSLTPGLSGELFF. The DNA of the CDR3 is TGCGCCAGCAGCTTAACTCCAGGGTTATCCGGGGAGCTGTTTTTT.

Ten or more counts support this clonotype. V gene TRBV6-2 or TRBV6-3 combines with J gene TRBJ2-3, with unresolved D. The CDR3 sequence is 15 residues long. Between the trimmed V and J ends, which lost 0 bases and 2 bases, there was a span of 9 bases. Germline CDR1 MNHEY, CDR2 SVGEGT. The CDR3 DNA sequence: TGTGCCAGCAGTTACTCCGCCACGATCACAGATACGCAGTATTTT. It codes for CASSYSATITDTQYF.

This clonotype occurred many times. This chain links TRBV15 with TRBJ2-2; a possible D gene is TRBD2 (5 bases). The CDR3 runs to 15 residues. V gave up 5 bases and J gave up 5 bases, with 15 bases separating them. Germline V CDR1 and CDR2: LNHNV, YYDKDF (reference sequence). The CDR3 loop is CATSEEVRETGELFF. The CDR3 DNA reads as TGTGCCACCAGCGAGGAGGTGCGAGAAACCGGGGAGCTGTTTTTT.

The table lists this clonotype with many counts. V usage is TRBV7-2 and J usage is TRBJ2-2; no clear D. Trimming left V 2 bases short and J 4 bases short, with 14 bases between. The CDR3 length is 16 residues. CDR1 is SGHTA, CDR2 FQGNSA, per germline. This CDR3 reads CASSLLTQASTGELFF. CDR3 nucleotides: TGTGCCAGCAGCTTACTGACCCAGGCAAGCACCGGGGAGCTGTTTTTT.

This clonotype was observed at least ten times. V and J are TRBV9 and TRBJ2-5, with D perhaps TRBD1 (6 bases). V dropped 2 bases and J dropped 5 bases, with 16 bases sitting between them. Germline CDR1 is SGDLS and CDR2 is YYNGEE. The CDR3 spans 15 residues. The CDR3 nucleotides read TGTGCCAGCAGCGTGGCCCAGGGGCTGATGGAGACCCAGTACTTC. It is translated as CASSVAQGLMETQYF.

This clonotype occurred many times. This sequence joins TRBV20-1 and TRBJ1-5, with D maybe TRBD1 (5 bases). The CDR3 length is 13 residues. The germline V gene has CDR1 DFQATT and CDR2 SNEGSKA (reference sequence). V lost 5 bases and J 2 bases, leaving 10 bases between the germline ends. CDR3 protein: CSAQGVGNQPQHF. The DNA for the CDR3 is TGCAGTGCTCAGGGTGTGGGCAATCAGCCCCAGCATTTT.

This clonotype was detected a few times. The chain couples TRBV15 to TRBJ1-1; D not certain. Trimming took 4 bases from V and 0 from J, leaving 9 bases between them. Per germline, CDR1 LNHNV and CDR2 YYDKDF (reference sequence). The length of the CDR3 is 14 residues. The CDR3 region has the DNA TGTGCCACCAGCACTCCGGACCTGAACACTGAAGCTTTCTTT. Translated, it gives CATSTPDLNTEAFF.

This clonotype was detected many times. This chain joins TRBV12-3 or TRBV12-4 and TRBJ2-5; the match to TRBD1 covers 9 bases. CDR3 size: 15 residues. V dropped 5 bases and J dropped 3; count of bases not matched to a gene: 7. CDR3 in amino acids: CASSPTGTGKETQYF. CDR3 DNA sequence: TGTGCCAGCAGTCCTACCGGGACAGGGAAAGAGACCCAGTACTTC.

At least ten counts were recorded for this clonotype. This chain connects TRBV12-3 or TRBV12-4 to TRBJ1-2; no clear D gene. The CDR3 length is 12 residues. Trimming pared 5 bases from V and 8 bases from J, leaving 12 bases between. The CDR3 DNA sequence: TGTGCCAGCAGTCAACGTCCTGGCGGCTACACCTTC. Its translation: CASSQRPGGYTF.

The chain couples TRBV30 to TRBJ2-7, with 7 bases lining up with TRBD1. Germline CDR1 is GTSNPN and CDR2 is SVGIG (reference sequence). V trimming: 3 bases; J trimming: 3 bases; junction bases outside the gene matches: 2. CDR3 length: 12 residues. Here the CDR3 DNA reads TGTGCCTGGAGCCCAGGGGGCTACGAGCAGTACTTC. Amino acids: CAWSPGGYEQYF.

The rearrangement uses TRBV11-2 and TRBJ2-1, with TRBD2 matching 13 bases. Germline-derived CDR1 and CDR2 are SGHAT and FQNNGV. CDR3 length equals 18 residues. The V and J ends lost 1 base and 9 bases, in that order; junction bases with no gene match: 12. CDR3: CASSLGGTGLAGLVEQFF. The CDR3 bases are TGTGCCAGCAGCTTAGGCGGTACGGGACTAGCGGGGTTGGTTGAGCAGTTCTTC.

This clonotype has only a few counts. The rearrangement uses TRBV2 and TRBJ2-7, with D perhaps given as TRBD1 or TRBD2 (5 bases each). Trimming removed 5 bases at V and 7 bases at J, with 12 bases between. The germline V gene encodes CDR1 SNHLY and CDR2 FYNNEI. This CDR3 spans 12 amino acids. The CDR3 is CASSSGPGEQYF. DNA of the CDR3: TGTGCCAGCAGTTCGGGACCTGGGGAGCAGTACTTC.

This clonotype has ten or more counts. The CDR3, as DNA: TGTGCCAGCAGCTTAGTCCCCGAAGGTTACACCGGGGAGCTGTTTTTT. Translated, it gives CASSLVPEGYTGELFF. The V call is TRBV7-8, the J call TRBJ2-2; D uncertain. The ends were cut back, 1 base at V and 3 bases at J, with 12 bases in the middle. Looked up from germline, CDR1 is SGHVS and CDR2 is FQNEAQ. This CDR3 is 16 amino acids long.